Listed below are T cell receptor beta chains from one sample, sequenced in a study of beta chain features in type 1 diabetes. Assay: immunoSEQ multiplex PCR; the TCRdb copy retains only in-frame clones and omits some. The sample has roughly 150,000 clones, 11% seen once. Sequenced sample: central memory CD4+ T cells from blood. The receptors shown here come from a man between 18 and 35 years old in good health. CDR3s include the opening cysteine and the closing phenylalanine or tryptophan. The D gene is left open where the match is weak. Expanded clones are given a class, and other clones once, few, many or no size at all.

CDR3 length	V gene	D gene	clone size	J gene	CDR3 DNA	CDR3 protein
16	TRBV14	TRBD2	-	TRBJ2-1	TGTGCCAGCAGCCAAGGTGGACTAGCGGGAGTTGGTGAGCAGTTCTTC	CASSQGGLAGVGEQFF
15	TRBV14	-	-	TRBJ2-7	TGTGCCAGCAGCTACACGGGGGCCTCCTCCTACGAGCAGTACTTC	CASSYTGASSYEQYF
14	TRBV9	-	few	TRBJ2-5	TGTGCCAGCAGCTTAGATGATGGAGGGGAGACCCAGTACTTC	CASSLDDGGETQYF
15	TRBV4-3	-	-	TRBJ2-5	TGCGCCAGCAGCCCCGGAGTAGGTAGAGTAGAGACCCAGTACTTC	CASSPGVGRVETQYF
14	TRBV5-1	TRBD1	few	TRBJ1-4	TGCGCCAGCAGCCAAGGGACAGGAAATGAAAAACTGTTTTTT	CASSQGTGNEKLFF
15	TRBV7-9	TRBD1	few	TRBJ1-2	TGTGCCAGCAGCCGATTATCGGACAGGGACTATGGCTACACCTTC	CASSRLSDRDYGYTF
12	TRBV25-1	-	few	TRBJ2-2	TGTGCCAGCAGTGAATATATGGGGAAGGTGTTTTTT	CASSEYMGKVFF
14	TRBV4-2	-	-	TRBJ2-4	TGTGCCAGCAGCCAAGCGACAGGGAGGGACATTCAGTACTTC	CASSQATGRDIQYF
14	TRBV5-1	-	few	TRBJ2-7	TGCGCCAGCAGCTTGGAGGCAGGGATAGGAGAGCAGTACTTC	CASSLEAGIGEQYF
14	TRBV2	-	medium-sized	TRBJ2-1	-	CASILEGSNNEQFF
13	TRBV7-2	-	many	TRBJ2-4	TGTGCCAGCAGCTTGGCGGCCAAAAACATTCAGTACTTC	CASSLAAKNIQYF
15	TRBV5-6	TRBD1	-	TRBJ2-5	TGTGCCAGCAGCTTGTTGGGACAGGCGGGGGAGACCCAGTACTTC	CASSLLGQAGETQYF
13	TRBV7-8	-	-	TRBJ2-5	TGTGCCAGCAGCCGAAATTGGCAAGAGACCCAGTACTTC	CASSRNWQETQYF
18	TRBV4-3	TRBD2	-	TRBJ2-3	TGCGCCAGCAGCCAAGAATCAGCGGTTAGGGGAGGGACAGATACGCAGTATTTT	CASSQESAVRGGTDTQYF
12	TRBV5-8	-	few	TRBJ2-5	TGTGCCAGCAGCTTGCGGACTGAGACCCAGTACTTC	CASSLRTETQYF
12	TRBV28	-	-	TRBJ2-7	TGTGCCAGCAGTTTAATGGACCTTTCCCCGTACTTC	CASSLMDLSPYF
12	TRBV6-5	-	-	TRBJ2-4	TGTGCCAGCAGTTACTCACGAGGCATTCAGTACTTC	CASSYSRGIQYF
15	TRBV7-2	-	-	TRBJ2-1	TGTGCCAGCAGCTTATGGTGGAGCTCCTACAATGAGCAGTTCTTC	CASSLWWSSYNEQFF